The 8 T cell receptor beta chains listed next were all sequenced from one sample in a study of blood T cell repertoires in COVID-19. Libraries were prepared by immunoSEQ multiplex PCR; TCRdb keeps only in-frame clonotypes and omits some of them. The sample includes fewer than 350,000 clones, 81% of them seen just once. The sequenced material came from peripheral blood. These TCRs come from a woman aged 55-70 years with active or convalescent COVID-19.

This rearrangement joins TRBV10-1 to TRBJ1-2; D unclear. The germline V gene has CDR1 WNHNN and CDR2 SYGVQD (reference sequence). CDR3 length: 16 amino acids. V was clipped by 6 bases and J by 4 bases, with 21 bases between them. The CDR3 bases are TGCGCCAGCAGGGCTACACGACCGAGATCGGGCTATGGCTACACCTTC. Amino acid sequence: CASRATRPRSGYGYTF.

V and J are TRBV3-1 (or the pseudogene TRBV3-2) and TRBJ2-7; weak D call: TRBD2 (5 bases). The CDR3 totals 15 residues. Trimming removed 0 bases from V and 9 bases from J, with 18 bases in between. The germline V gene encodes CDR1 LGHDT and CDR2 YNNKEL (reference sequence). The CDR3 nucleotides are TGTGCCAGCAGCCAAGATTCGGGGAACCCTGGCGGGCAGTACTTC. It codes for CASSQDSGNPGGQYF.

The sample holds one count of this clone. This chain uses TRBV7-2 with TRBJ2-7; D uncertain. Trimming stripped 0 bases from V and 2 bases from J, with 5 bases between. CDR1 SGHTA and CDR2 FQGNSA come from the germline V gene. CDR3 size: 13 residues. The CDR3 here is CASSLARAYEQYF. The CDR3 DNA reads TGTGCCAGCAGCTTAGCGCGCGCCTACGAGCAGTACTTC.

The sample holds one count of this clone. The J gene is TRBJ1-4, the V gene TRBV20-1; perhaps TRBD1 as D (6 bases). The V and J ends lost 3 bases and 4 bases respectively, with 12 bases between them. This CDR3 is 14 amino acids long. Germline CDR1 reads DFQATT; CDR2 reads SNEGSKA (reference sequence). The CDR3 protein is CSASFQGYNEKLFF. As DNA, the CDR3 is TGCAGTGCTAGTTTTCAGGGGTATAATGAAAAACTGTTTTTT.

The CDR3 here is CASTLEASTDTQYF. Here the CDR3 DNA reads TGCGCCAGCACTCTGGAGGCGAGCACAGATACGCAGTATTTT. V usage is TRBV5-1 and J usage is TRBJ2-3; D perhaps matches TRBD2 (5 bases). The germline gives CDR1 SGHRS, CDR2 YFSETQ. Trimming pared 6 bases from V and 0 bases from J, leaving 11 bases between. The CDR3 consists of 14 residues.

The V and J genes are TRBV7-2 and TRBJ1-5; D might be TRBD1 (5 bases). The CDR3 has 14 amino acids. V was cut by 6 bases and J by 1 base, with 10 bases left in between. Germline CDR1 reads SGHTA; CDR2 reads FQGNSA. The DNA of the CDR3 is TGTGCCAGCAGTATGGGGGGGAGCAATCAGCCCCAGCATTTT. Encoded protein: CASSMGGSNQPQHF.

The V and J genes are TRBV6-5 and TRBJ2-3; TRBD2 matches 9 bases. V gave up 8 bases and J gave up 4 bases; unmatched junction bases: 10. This CDR3 is 15 amino acids long. CDR1 MNHEY and CDR2 SVGAGI come from the germline V gene. The CDR3 bases are TGTGCCAGCCGGGGCGGGGGGGCCGGGTCAGATACGCAGTATTTT. Protein sequence: CASRGGGAGSDTQYF.

The V gene is TRBV7-6, the J gene TRBJ2-3, with 8 nucleotides matching TRBD1. V gave up 2 bases and J gave up 4 bases; unmatched junction bases: 2. This CDR3 has 14 amino acids. Looked up from germline, CDR1 is SGHVS and CDR2 is FNYEAQ. CDR3 sequence: CASSLRTGPDTQYF. The CDR3 nucleotides are TGTGCCAGCAGCTTACGGACAGGGCCAGATACGCAGTATTTT.